This T cell receptor (beta chain) was recovered during a study of post-analysis software for immune sequencing data. Across the whole study: Courses of disease covered relapsing-remitting, secondary progressive and progressive-relapsing multiple sclerosis. Overall study findings and caveats: Patients used about 5 TRBV segments, including TRBV5-6, TRBV5-1 and TRBV20-1, more often than controls. Multiple sclerosis was associated with a significant reduction in normalized Chao1 diversity relative to controls.

The library was made from cDNA and included unique molecular identifiers. TCRdb used MiXCR to reprocess the PCR reads, holding one entry per CDR3 protein. The sample holds more than 450,000 distinct CDR3 sequences; under 40% are singletons and the top ten take less than 6%. As concerns this clonotype: Its specificity is not known.

This CDR3 is 20 amino acids long. Unmatched junction bases numbered 14, after V lost 2 bases and J lost 4 bases. The chain combines TRBV12-3 or TRBV12-4 with TRBJ2-1, with 13 bases aligning to TRBD2. This TCR came from a girl younger than 18 with multiple sclerosis. The sequencing sample was made of blood. CDR3 DNA sequence: TGTGCCAGCAGTTTACCCCTGGGGCTCTCGACTAGCGGGGGGTACAATGAGCAGTTCTTC. Its protein product is CASSLPLGLSTSGGYNEQFF.